These T cell receptor beta chains were read from a single sample in a study of blood T cell repertoires in COVID-19. Repertoires were generated with immunoSEQ multiplex PCR, while TCRdb's copy carries only in-frame clones and drops some. The table includes about 150,000 clones, roughly nine tenths detected once. What was sequenced was peripheral blood. The receptors were gathered from a woman between 65 and 79 years old with acute or convalescent COVID-19. Both conserved end residues are part of each CDR3. A D gene is named only where the DNA matches it firmly. A clone size is listed for some rows: how often the clone was seen (once, few, many), or a class if it is expanded.

size: .
V: TRBV9
J: TRBJ1-1
D: TRBD1
DNA: TGTGCCAGCAGCGTAGCGTCCTTGGGCCGGGACAGGGGGCAAAGGGGCACTGAAGCTTTCTTT
CDR3: CASSVASLGRDRGQRGTEAFF

size: .
V: TRBV4-1
J: TRBJ2-6
D: TRBD1
DNA: TGCGCCAGCAGCCACGGACAGGGTGCTGGGGCCAACGTCCTGACTTTC
CDR3: CASSHGQGAGANVLTF

size: .
V: TRBV24-1
J: TRBJ2-3
D: TRBD2
DNA: TGTGCCCGCGGGCCCCCGGGGCCGGGGGGAGGCACAGATACGCAGTATTTT
CDR3: CARGPPGPGGGTDTQYF

size: few
V: TRBV28
J: TRBJ1-1
D: .
DNA: TGTGCCAGCAGTCTGCCCACAGGGCTGAACACTGAAGCTTTCTTT
CDR3: CASSLPTGLNTEAFF

size: once
V: TRBV6-2/TRBV6-3
J: TRBJ2-1
D: TRBD2
DNA: TGTGCCAGCAGCCTGATCGGTAGCGGGGGGGTTGAGCAGTTCTTC
CDR3: CASSLIGSGGVEQFF

size: .
V: TRBV11-2
J: TRBJ1-1
D: .
DNA: TGTGCCAGCAGCTCCCAGGACACCTTGAACACTGAAGCTTTCTTT
CDR3: CASSSQDTLNTEAFF

size: once
V: TRBV10-2
J: TRBJ1-5
D: .
DNA: TGCGCCAGCAGTGAGATGCGGTCTGGAGTTAGCAATCAGCCCCAGCATTTT
CDR3: CASSEMRSGVSNQPQHF

size: .
V: TRBV28
J: TRBJ1-2
D: TRBD1
DNA: TGTGCCAGCAGATCCTCCGGGACAGGGGGCTATGGCTACACCTTC
CDR3: CASRSSGTGGYGYTF

size: once
V: TRBV5-1
J: TRBJ1-2
D: .
DNA: TGCGCCAGCAGCAGAGACAGTAACTATGGCTACACCTTC
CDR3: CASSRDSNYGYTF

size: .
V: TRBV7-2
J: TRBJ2-2
D: TRBD2
DNA: TGTGCCAGCAGTGCTCTAGCGGGGGGGCACGGGGAGCTGTTTTTT
CDR3: CASSALAGGHGELFF

size: .
V: TRBV5-5
J: TRBJ1-1
D: .
DNA: TGTGCCAGCAGCCTCAACACTGAAGCTTTCTTT
CDR3: CASSLNTEAFF

size: .
V: TRBV2
J: TRBJ1-4
D: .
DNA: TGTGCCAGCAGTGGGGACATCAGGGAAAAACTGTTTTTT
CDR3: CASSGDIREKLFF

size: .
V: TRBV4-3
J: TRBJ2-7
D: TRBD1
DNA: TGCGCCAGCAGCCAAGAAACAGGGGTCACCTACGAGCAGTACTTC
CDR3: CASSQETGVTYEQYF

size: .
V: TRBV7-2
J: TRBJ2-5
D: TRBD2
DNA: TGTGCCAGCAGCTTTTCGGGGGGGGCAGAGACCCAGTACTTC
CDR3: CASSFSGGAETQYF

size: .
V: TRBV28
J: TRBJ1-6
D: TRBD1
DNA: TGTGCCAGCAGTGCACGACAGGGGCTCGGGTCACCCCTCCACTTT
CDR3: CASSARQGLGSPLHF

size: .
V: TRBV5-5
J: TRBJ2-7
D: TRBD2
DNA: TGTGCCAGCAGCCCCTCGGGGGGGCCTTACGAGCAGTACTTC
CDR3: CASSPSGGPYEQYF

size: .
V: TRBV18
J: TRBJ1-1
D: .
DNA: TGTGCCAGCTCACCGACACTACAGGACACTAACACTGAAGCTTTCTTT
CDR3: CASSPTLQDTNTEAFF

size: .
V: TRBV7-8
J: TRBJ1-3
D: .
DNA: TGTGCCAGCAGCCCCGGGGGATCTGGAAACACCATATATTTT
CDR3: CASSPGGSGNTIYF

size: .
V: TRBV5-1
J: TRBJ1-1
D: TRBD1
DNA: TGCGCCAGCAGCGGTGGACAGGGTAACACTGAAGCTTTCTTT
CDR3: CASSGGQGNTEAFF

size: .
V: TRBV7-2
J: TRBJ1-4
D: .
DNA: TGTGCCAGCAGCCCTCTGGGCCAGAAACTGTTTTTT
CDR3: CASSPLGQKLFF

size: .
V: TRBV28
J: TRBJ1-5
D: .
DNA: TGTGCCCGCAGTTCCCGGGGGGGGGCGGGCAATCAGCCCCAGCATTTT
CDR3: CARSSRGGAGNQPQHF

size: .
V: TRBV10-3
J: TRBJ2-5
D: TRBD1
DNA: TGTGCCATCGGGGGACAGGGGGGAGGTGAGACCCAGTACTTC
CDR3: CAIGGQGGGETQYF

size: .
V: TRBV5-1
J: TRBJ1-1
D: TRBD1
DNA: TGCGCCACCAGACAGGGATCGGTAGGCACTGAAGCTTTCTTT
CDR3: CATRQGSVGTEAFF

size: .
V: TRBV11-3
J: TRBJ2-3
D: TRBD2
DNA: TGTGCCAGCAGCCGGGCGGGGGGGAACACAGATACGCAGTATTTT
CDR3: CASSRAGGNTDTQYF

size: .
V: TRBV3-1/TRBV3-2
J: TRBJ1-4
D: .
DNA: TGTGCCAGCAGCCAAGTGGGGGCTCTCGCCGCAACTAATGAAAAACTGTTTTTT
CDR3: CASSQVGALAATNEKLFF

size: .
V: TRBV11-2
J: TRBJ2-3
D: .
DNA: TGTGCCAGCAGCCCTACCCAGGGGTTGGATACGCAGTATTTT
CDR3: CASSPTQGLDTQYF

size: .
V: TRBV6-2/TRBV6-3
J: TRBJ1-3
D: .
DNA: TGTGCCAGCAGTTTGACAGGCGAGCACTCTGGAAACACCATATATTTT
CDR3: CASSLTGEHSGNTIYF

size: .
V: TRBV29-1
J: TRBJ2-5
D: .
DNA: TGCAGCGTAACGACTTTCCAAGAGACCCAGTACTTC
CDR3: CSVTTFQETQYF

size: .
V: TRBV4-2
J: TRBJ1-2
D: TRBD1
DNA: TGTGCCAGCAGCCAAGAATTCAACGCAGGGGGCGATGGCTACACCTTC
CDR3: CASSQEFNAGGDGYTF

size: .
V: TRBV7-9
J: TRBJ1-1
D: .
DNA: TGTGCCAGCAGCTTAGGGTCGGGGAACACTGAAGCTTTCTTT
CDR3: CASSLGSGNTEAFF

size: .
V: TRBV27
J: TRBJ2-3
D: TRBD1
DNA: TGTGCCAGCAGCAATCGACAGGGGGTAACAGATACGCAGTATTTT
CDR3: CASSNRQGVTDTQYF

size: .
V: TRBV7-3
J: TRBJ2-4
D: .
DNA: TGTGCCAGCAGCCCAGAGGGGGGGCTAGCCAAAAACATTCAGTACTTC
CDR3: CASSPEGGLAKNIQYF

size: .
V: TRBV3-1/TRBV3-2
J: TRBJ2-2
D: TRBD1
DNA: TGTGCCAGCAGCCACTATTCCCGGGACAGGGGAAGGACCGGGGAGCTGTTTTTT
CDR3: CASSHYSRDRGRTGELFF

size: .
V: TRBV29-1
J: TRBJ2-3
D: .
DNA: TGCAGCGTCGGGTCCCCGGGATCGGGAGCCCCAACAGATACGCAGTATTTT
CDR3: CSVGSPGSGAPTDTQYF

size: .
V: TRBV7-8
J: TRBJ2-1
D: TRBD2
DNA: TGTGCCAGCAGCAAGATAGCGGGGGGGTTCGGCGAGCAGTTCTTC
CDR3: CASSKIAGGFGEQFF

size: .
V: TRBV3-1/TRBV3-2
J: TRBJ2-4
D: TRBD2
DNA: TGTGCCAGCAGCCTAAGCGGGGGTGGAGGAAACATTCAGTACTTC
CDR3: CASSLSGGGGNIQYF

size: once
V: TRBV7-9
J: TRBJ1-6
D: .
DNA: TGTGCCAGCAGCTTAAGCCCGCCGAGCTCCTATAATTCACCCCTCCACTTT
CDR3: CASSLSPPSSYNSPLHF

size: .
V: TRBV11-2
J: TRBJ2-1
D: TRBD2
DNA: TGTGCCAGCAGCTCCATAGCGGGGGGTAAATCCTACAATGAGCAGTTCTTC
CDR3: CASSSIAGGKSYNEQFF

size: .
V: TRBV19
J: TRBJ1-5
D: TRBD1
DNA: TGTGCCAGTAGTAACAGACAGGGCGGCAATCAGCCCCAGCATTTT
CDR3: CASSNRQGGNQPQHF

size: once
V: TRBV2
J: TRBJ1-1
D: .
DNA: TGTGCCAGCAGGGACACCTTCGATGAAGCTTTCTTT
CDR3: CASRDTFDEAFF

size: .
V: TRBV19
J: TRBJ1-1
D: .
DNA: TGTGCCAGTAGTATAGTCGTCCAGACAAACACTGAAGCTTTCTTT
CDR3: CASSIVVQTNTEAFF

size: .
V: TRBV19
J: TRBJ1-5
D: TRBD1
DNA: TGTGCCAGTAGTATGGGGACAGGGATAAGCAATCAGCCCCAGCATTTT
CDR3: CASSMGTGISNQPQHF

size: once
V: TRBV4-2
J: TRBJ1-5
D: .
DNA: TGTGCCAGCAGCCAGGAACCCGGCGGGAGACAGCCCCAGCATTTT
CDR3: CASSQEPGGRQPQHF

size: .
V: TRBV2
J: TRBJ1-4
D: .
DNA: TGTGCCAGCAGTGGAGAGGCAGGGGTTGCAAAACTGTTTTTT
CDR3: CASSGEAGVAKLFF

size: .
V: TRBV7-6
J: TRBJ2-2
D: .
DNA: TGTGCCAGCAACACCGTCCCAGGGGATTCCGTGACCGGGGAGCTGTTTTTT
CDR3: CASNTVPGDSVTGELFF

size: .
V: TRBV27
J: TRBJ1-5
D: TRBD1
DNA: TGTGCCAGCAGCCAACAGGGGGCGAACTATCAGCCCCAGCATTTT
CDR3: CASSQQGANYQPQHF

size: .
V: TRBV2
J: TRBJ2-3
D: .
DNA: TGTGCCAGCACCATAGATGGGGGCCGAAATACGCAGTATTTT
CDR3: CASTIDGGRNTQYF

size: .
V: TRBV27
J: TRBJ1-5
D: .
DNA: TGTGCCAGCAGTCCTCGACTCGGAGGGCGAATTGGTAGTCAGCCCCAGCATTTT
CDR3: CASSPRLGGRIGSQPQHF

size: .
V: TRBV14
J: TRBJ1-2
D: .
DNA: TGTGCCAGCAGCCGGGGGCAGGTGGATCGTGGCTACACCTTC
CDR3: CASSRGQVDRGYTF

size: .
V: TRBV7-8
J: TRBJ2-2
D: TRBD2
DNA: TGTGCCAGCAGCCCGCGTCCGGCGGGGGATATCGGGGAGCTGTTTTTT
CDR3: CASSPRPAGDIGELFF

size: .
V: TRBV6-1
J: TRBJ2-5
D: TRBD2
DNA: TGTGCCAGCAGTGAAGAGGTAGCGGGGGGAAGGTACCAAGAGACCCAGTACTTC
CDR3: CASSEEVAGGRYQETQYF

size: .
V: TRBV5-1
J: TRBJ2-2
D: .
DNA: TGCGCCAGCAGCTTGGTTGCGGCAAGCACGAACACCGGGGAGCTGTTTTTT
CDR3: CASSLVAASTNTGELFF

size: .
V: TRBV6-5
J: TRBJ1-6
D: TRBD1
DNA: TGTGCCAGCAGGTTCGGGACAGGGGGGAATTCACCCCTCCACTTT
CDR3: CASRFGTGGNSPLHF

size: .
V: TRBV18
J: TRBJ1-2
D: .
DNA: TGTGCCAGCTCACCAGGGGAGAACTATGGCTACACCTTC
CDR3: CASSPGENYGYTF